This T cell receptor beta chain was sequenced in a study of cytotoxic CD8 clonotypes in ibrutinib-treated CLL. Study-level background: Once patients had received a median 12 months of treatment, range 6 to 36, response samples were obtained.

Whole-study findings and limits: In comparison with age-matched healthy donors, baseline clonality was higher and tracked circulating CD8+ T-cell counts. Ibrutinib response saw clonality rise, and progression saw it return toward baseline. Sustained-remission and progressing patients had unequal sampling times.

This clone was seen a handful of times. Its cognate antigen is unknown. CDR1 and CDR2 (germline): SGHRS, YFSETQ. V gave up 0 bases and J gave up 4 bases; unmatched junction bases: 2. This CDR3 contains 15 residues. Assay: immunoSEQ multiplex PCR; the TCRdb copy retains only in-frame clones and omits some. The sample shows 250,000 to 350,000 clones, around 76% of them seen only once. The receptor comes from a human donor with chronic lymphocytic leukemia. This specimen was PBMCs, taken at disease progression, from a patient treated with ibrutinib. The rearrangement uses TRBV5-1 and TRBJ2-5; 11 bases align to TRBD2. The CDR3 reads CASSLALAGGETQYF. As DNA, the CDR3 is TGCGCCAGCAGCTTGGCTCTAGCGGGAGGAGAGACCCAGTACTTC.